These T cell receptor beta chains were read from a single sample in a study of blood T cells in healthy people across ages. TCRdb fed the 5' RACE reads into MiXCR, producing one record per CDR3 protein. The sample holds more than 900,000 distinct CDR3 sequences, about 25% seen once. The data also belong to a second study, concerning T cells of mothers and their children.

Sequencing used blood. The origin of the receptors is a girl aged 2-10 years in good health. The CDR3 runs from the conserved cysteine through the conserved F or W. Fields, in order: CDR3 DNA, CDR3 protein, J gene, D gene, V gene, clone size. The D gene is left open where the match is weak. Rows give clone size only sometimes, using once, few, many, or a class for an expanded clone.

DNA: TGTGCCAGCAGTGAGGACAGGGGCGGCTACACCTTC; CDR3: CASSEDRGGYTF; J: TRBJ1-2; D: TRBD1; V: TRBV2; size: .
DNA: TGTGCCAGCAGCTCTTCGAGGGACAGAGAAGTCACGGGCTCCTACGAGCAGTACTTC; CDR3: CASSSSRDREVTGSYEQYF; J: TRBJ2-7; D: TRBD1; V: TRBV7-9; size: few
DNA: TGTGCCAGCGGTAACCCAAACCTACACGGCGGGGGCGCGGGGAATGAGCAGTTCTTC; CDR3: CASGNPNLHGGGAGNEQFF; J: TRBJ2-1; D: .; V: TRBV6-5; size: .
DNA: TGCAGCGTGCTTGGGACAGGGGGCTGGGATGAGCAGTTCTTC; CDR3: CSVLGTGGWDEQFF; J: TRBJ2-1; D: TRBD1; V: TRBV29-1; size: .
DNA: TGTGCCATCAGTGAGGCAGCGGGAACAGAGACCCAGTACTTC; CDR3: CAISEAAGTETQYF; J: TRBJ2-5; D: TRBD2; V: TRBV10-3; size: .
DNA: TGTGCCAGCAGTTACTCTCGGACGACGAGCTCTGGAAACACCATATATTTT; CDR3: CASSYSRTTSSGNTIYF; J: TRBJ1-3; D: .; V: TRBV6-5; size: .
DNA: TGTGCCAGCAGCGCGGGCTTCAGCGGCTACGAGCAGTACTTC; CDR3: CASSAGFSGYEQYF; J: TRBJ2-7; D: .; V: TRBV9; size: few
DNA: TGTGCCAGCGATCGGGTAGAAGGGGCCAACGTCCTGACTTTC; CDR3: CASDRVEGANVLTF; J: TRBJ2-6; D: .; V: TRBV6-6; size: .
DNA: TGTGCCAGCAGTTCCACAGAGGGTTTCGGCTATGGCTACACCTTC; CDR3: CASSSTEGFGYGYTF; J: TRBJ1-2; D: .; V: TRBV27; size: .
DNA: TGTGCCAGCAGCCGACTACCGGGACTATCTTCTCTATACAATGAGCAGTTCTTC; CDR3: CASSRLPGLSSLYNEQFF; J: TRBJ2-1; D: TRBD2; V: TRBV9; size: few
DNA: TGTGCCAGCAGCTTAGCCGAGGTCTCCTACGAGCAGTACTTC; CDR3: CASSLAEVSYEQYF; J: TRBJ2-7; D: .; V: TRBV7-6; size: .
DNA: TGTGCCAGCAGCGTAAATGGCGGCTCCTACGAGCAGTACTTC; CDR3: CASSVNGGSYEQYF; J: TRBJ2-7; D: .; V: TRBV9; size: few
DNA: TGCAGCGTCGAAGGGGAGGGACTAGCGAGTGAGGAGCAGTTCTTC; CDR3: CSVEGEGLASEEQFF; J: TRBJ2-1; D: TRBD2; V: TRBV29-1; size: .
DNA: TGTGCCAGCAGATCTAGCGGGGTATACAATGAGCAGTTCTTC; CDR3: CASRSSGVYNEQFF; J: TRBJ2-1; D: TRBD2; V: TRBV6-1; size: .
DNA: TGCGCCAGCAGCCTGGGGGGGGGCAAGGCAGATACGCAGTATTTT; CDR3: CASSLGGGKADTQYF; J: TRBJ2-3; D: .; V: TRBV5-1; size: .
DNA: TGCAGCGTTGTCCGGGGGAGTGGCACAGATACGCAGTATTTT; CDR3: CSVVRGSGTDTQYF; J: TRBJ2-3; D: .; V: TRBV29-1; size: few
DNA: TGTGCCAGCAGTCACGGGACTTTTCCCCCAGGAGATACGCAGTATTTT; CDR3: CASSHGTFPPGDTQYF; J: TRBJ2-3; D: .; V: TRBV6-6; size: .
DNA: TGTGCCAGCAGCTGGGAACTTGGGGCCGTCCGGGCAACTAATGAAAAACTGTTTTTT; CDR3: CASSWELGAVRATNEKLFF; J: TRBJ1-4; D: .; V: TRBV7-9; size: few
DNA: TGTGCCAGCAGCAGGACAGGGATGACCTACGAGCAGTACTTC; CDR3: CASSRTGMTYEQYF; J: TRBJ2-7; D: TRBD1; V: TRBV14; size: few
DNA: TGTGCCAGCAGCTTGGCCAATGGGTACGAGCAGTACTTC; CDR3: CASSLANGYEQYF; J: TRBJ2-7; D: .; V: TRBV5-6; size: few